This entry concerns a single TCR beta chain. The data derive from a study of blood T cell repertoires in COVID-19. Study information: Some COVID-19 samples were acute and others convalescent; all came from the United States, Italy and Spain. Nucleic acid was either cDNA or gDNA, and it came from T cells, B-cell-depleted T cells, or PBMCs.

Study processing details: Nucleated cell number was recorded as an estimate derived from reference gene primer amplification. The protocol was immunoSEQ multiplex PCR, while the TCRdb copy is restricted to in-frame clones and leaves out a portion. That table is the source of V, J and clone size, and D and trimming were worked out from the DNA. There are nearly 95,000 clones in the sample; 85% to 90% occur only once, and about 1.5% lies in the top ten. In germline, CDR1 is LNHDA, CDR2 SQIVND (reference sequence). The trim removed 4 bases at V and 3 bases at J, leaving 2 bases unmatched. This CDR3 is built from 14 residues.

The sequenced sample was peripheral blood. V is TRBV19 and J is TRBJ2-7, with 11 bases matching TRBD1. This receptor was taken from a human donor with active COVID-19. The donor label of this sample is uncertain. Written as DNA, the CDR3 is TGTGCCAGTAGTACCGGGACAGGGGGCTACGAGCAGTACTTC. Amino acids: CASSTGTGGYEQYF. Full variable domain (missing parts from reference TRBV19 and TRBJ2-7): DGGITQSPKYLFRKEGQNVTLSCEQNLNHDAMYWYRQDPGQGLRLIYYSQIVNDFQKGDIAEGYSVSREKKESFPLTVTSAQKNPTAFYLCASSTGTGGYEQYFGPGTRLTVT.